These T cell receptor beta chains were read from a single sample in a study of blood T cells in healthy people across ages. TCRdb analysed the 5' RACE reads with MiXCR anew, one entry per CDR3 protein. The sample has around 1.5 million distinct CDR3 sequences; 42% are singletons. Sequences were obtained from blood. All receptors derive from a woman aged 18-35 years in good health. Each CDR3 is given with its conserved first and last residue. A D gene is named only where the DNA matches it firmly. The size of a clone is reported for some rows only, either as once, few or many, or as a class for expanded clones.

V	size	D	J	DNA	CDR3
TRBV3-1	.	TRBD1	TRBJ2-3	TGTGCCAGCAGCCAACCCGGACAGGGGGGAGATACGCAGTATTTT	CASSQPGQGGDTQYF
TRBV28	once	.	TRBJ2-7	TGTGCCAGCAGTTTAGTAGGGCAGGGTGCTGAGCAGTACTTC	CASSLVGQGAEQYF
TRBV5-5	.	TRBD1	TRBJ2-7	TGTGCCAGCAGCTTTGGGACAGGGATCTCCTACGAGCAGTACTTC	CASSFGTGISYEQYF
TRBV18	.	TRBD1	TRBJ1-2	TGTGCCAGCTCACCCTGGGACAGGACTCACCTTAGCTATGGCTACACCTTC	CASSPWDRTHLSYGYTF
TRBV6-5	few	TRBD1	TRBJ2-4	TGTGCCAGCCGCCAGACAGGGAACATTCAGTACTTC	CASRQTGNIQYF
TRBV7-9	few	.	TRBJ2-1	TGTGCCAGCAGCTTAGACGCGCTATACGCGCGGGGTGAGCAGTTCTTC	CASSLDALYARGEQFF
TRBV7-2	.	TRBD1	TRBJ2-3	TGTGCCAGCAGCTTATCGGGACAGGTCACAGATACGCAGTATTTT	CASSLSGQVTDTQYF
TRBV7-3	.	TRBD2	TRBJ2-3	TGTGCCAGCAGCACTATAGCGGGGAGCACAGATACGCAGTATTTT	CASSTIAGSTDTQYF
TRBV28	few	TRBD2	TRBJ2-3	TGTGCCAGCAGTTTGCGGGAGACGGGGACAGATACGCAGTATTTT	CASSLRETGTDTQYF
TRBV6-1	.	TRBD1	TRBJ1-5	TGTGCCAGCAGACCCGGACAGGGGAGTAATAGCAATCAGCCCCAGCATTTT	CASRPGQGSNSNQPQHF
TRBV20-1	.	TRBD2	TRBJ2-7	TGCAGTGCTAGAGATCTTGGTAGCGGGAGCCACTCCTACGAGCAGTACTTC	CSARDLGSGSHSYEQYF
TRBV3-1	.	.	TRBJ2-7	TGTGCCAGCAGCCAAGGCCCAGCGGACTCCTACGAGCAGTACTTC	CASSQGPADSYEQYF
TRBV29-1	.	.	TRBJ1-2	TGCAGCGTACAAGGGATCAGGGACTCTAACTATGGCTACACCTTC	CSVQGIRDSNYGYTF
TRBV7-9	few	.	TRBJ2-7	TGTGCCAGCAGCTGGTGGGTTCCGGGGACACCGAACTACGAGCAGTACTTC	CASSWWVPGTPNYEQYF
TRBV7-2	.	.	TRBJ2-7	TGTGCCAGCAGCTTAGTGACGGACTCCAAACACGAGCAGTACTTC	CASSLVTDSKHEQYF
TRBV29-1	.	TRBD1	TRBJ2-3	TGCAGCGGCGACAGGGGGATTAAGGGCACAGATACGCAGTATTTT	CSGDRGIKGTDTQYF
TRBV4-1	few	.	TRBJ1-1	TGCGCCAGCAGCCAGGGGGATGGTAGCACTGAAGCTTTCTTT	CASSQGDGSTEAFF
TRBV28	few	TRBD2	TRBJ2-5	TGTGCCAGTTCCCTTAACTGGGGGGGAGAGACCCAGTACTTC	CASSLNWGGETQYF
TRBV18	.	TRBD1	TRBJ1-2	TGTGCCAGCTCACCAGGACAGGATCCCTATGGCTACACCTTC	CASSPGQDPYGYTF
TRBV20-1	.	.	TRBJ2-3	TGCAGTGCTAGATCCGGGACCGCGGTAGATACGCAGTATTTT	CSARSGTAVDTQYF